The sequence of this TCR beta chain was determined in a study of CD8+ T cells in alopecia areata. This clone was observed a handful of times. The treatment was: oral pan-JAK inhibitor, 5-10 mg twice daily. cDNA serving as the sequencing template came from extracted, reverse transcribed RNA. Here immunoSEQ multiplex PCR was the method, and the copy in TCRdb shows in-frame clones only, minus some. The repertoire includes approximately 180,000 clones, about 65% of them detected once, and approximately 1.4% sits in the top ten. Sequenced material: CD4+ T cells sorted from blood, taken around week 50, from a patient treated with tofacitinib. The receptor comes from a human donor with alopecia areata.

CDR3 sequence reads: CSVENAYGYTF. As DNA, the CDR3 is TGCAGCGTTGAAAACGCGTATGGCTACACCTTC. This chain uses TRBV29-1 with TRBJ1-2, with D hard to call. Germline values: CDR1 SQVTM, CDR2 ANQGSEA. Trimming stripped 2 bases from V and 5 bases from J, with 6 bases between. CDR3 length equals 11 residues.